This TCR beta chain was documented in a study of OX40 agonist ivuxolimab in advanced cancers. The wider study: Patients were given ivuxolimab, an antibody that agonizes OX40 (CD134).

V was pared by 4 bases and J by 3 bases, with 10 bases between. The CDR3 covers 14 residues. From germline, CDR1 is LNHDA and CDR2 SQIVND (reference sequence). Sequencing was performed with immunoSEQ multiplex PCR; in TCRdb, only in-frame clones are kept and a portion is missing. The sample contains tens of thousands of clones, more than 65% of which appear only once. This clone was observed a handful of times. The sequence came from an adult with an advanced solid tumor such as melanoma, head and neck, liver or kidney cancer. Sequences were derived from CD4+ or CD8+ T cells sorted from blood, sampled in a trial of the OX40 agonist ivuxolimab. The chain is built from TRBV19 and TRBJ1-5; TRBD1 is a possible D gene (5 bases). CDR3 residues: CASSKTAFNQPQHF. CDR3 nucleotide sequence: TGTGCCAGTAGTAAGACAGCTTTCAATCAGCCCCAGCATTTT. Supplemented by reference TRBV19 and TRBJ1-5, the full variable domain reads DGGITQSPKYLFRKEGQNVTLSCEQNLNHDAMYWYRQDPGQGLRLIYYSQIVNDFQKGDIAEGYSVSREKKESFPLTVTSAQKNPTAFYLCASSKTAFNQPQHFGDGTRLSIL.